This is a list of T cell receptor beta chains from one sample in a study of vaccination effects on CD4 cells after COVID-19. Using immunoSEQ multiplex PCR, the repertoire was profiled, and TCRdb retains in-frame clones only, with some absent. Of tens of thousands of clones listed, more than 60% were seen once; the top ten hold 6.5% to 8%. These receptors are not linked to any known antigen. The sample in question was CD4+ T cells from PBMCs cultured with SARS-CoV-2 spike peptides, obtained after COVID-19 vaccination. These receptors were obtained from a human donor who received a COVID-19 vaccine. The conserved cysteine and the conserved F or W are not part of the CDR3 here. Each record gives: V gene, J gene, D gene, CDR3 protein. A D gene is named only where the DNA matches it firmly.

V: TRBV4-1
J: TRBJ2-5
D: -
CDR3: ASSPRDGTQY

V: TRBV6-5
J: TRBJ2-7
D: TRBD2
CDR3: AGMRSSGGIYEQY

V: TRBV12-5
J: TRBJ1-1
D: TRBD1
CDR3: ARAGGITEAF

V: TRBV10-3
J: TRBJ1-3
D: -
CDR3: AISEANSLSGNTIY

V: TRBV30
J: TRBJ2-3
D: -
CDR3: AWSHDRDTQY

V: TRBV2
J: TRBJ2-3
D: -
CDR3: ASSEEGPQY

V: TRBV5-4
J: TRBJ2-3
D: TRBD2
CDR3: ASSLSGLAAQY

V: TRBV11-3
J: TRBJ1-1
D: -
CDR3: ASSAGQRNTEAF

V: TRBV12-5
J: TRBJ2-3
D: TRBD2
CDR3: ASGLGQAILAGGPRSTDTQY

V: TRBV2
J: TRBJ1-1
D: -
CDR3: ASSEAVQMNTEAF

V: TRBV3-1/TRBV3-2
J: TRBJ2-5
D: -
CDR3: ASSQGHSQETQY

V: TRBV11-2
J: TRBJ1-4
D: TRBD1
CDR3: ASSQGQGNEKLF

V: TRBV3-1/TRBV3-2
J: TRBJ1-4
D: TRBD1
CDR3: ASSPHGQGENEKLF

V: TRBV7-2
J: TRBJ1-5
D: -
CDR3: ASSVRGNQPQH

V: TRBV7-8
J: TRBJ2-7
D: -
CDR3: ASSQKGYEQY

V: TRBV6-9
J: TRBJ1-5
D: TRBD1
CDR3: ASNPGTGEVSNQPQH

V: TRBV5-1
J: TRBJ1-3
D: TRBD1
CDR3: ASSYGDSGNTIY

V: TRBV14
J: TRBJ1-2
D: TRBD1
CDR3: ASSQVGQGNGYT

V: TRBV7-8
J: TRBJ1-1
D: -
CDR3: ASSSREGRTEAF

V: TRBV5-1
J: TRBJ2-3
D: -
CDR3: ASSSQGISTDTQY

V: TRBV10-1
J: TRBJ2-5
D: -
CDR3: ASSESVGAIETQY

V: TRBV19
J: TRBJ2-3
D: -
CDR3: ASSIVLSPTDTQY

V: TRBV4-2
J: TRBJ1-3
D: -
CDR3: ASSREADSSGNTIY

V: TRBV5-8
J: TRBJ2-7
D: -
CDR3: ASSLNGTYLGEQY

V: TRBV27
J: TRBJ2-7
D: TRBD1
CDR3: ASSFQTGVEQY

V: TRBV11-2
J: TRBJ2-6
D: -
CDR3: ASSFLGGSGANVLT

V: TRBV18
J: TRBJ1-2
D: TRBD1
CDR3: ASSLGTGGLYGYT

V: TRBV25-1
J: TRBJ2-7
D: TRBD1
CDR3: ASSDIRGINEQY

V: TRBV6-1
J: TRBJ2-5
D: TRBD2
CDR3: ASSELAGGGETQY

V: TRBV7-8
J: TRBJ1-5
D: -
CDR3: ASSLGGKVGDQPQH

V: TRBV9
J: TRBJ1-6
D: -
CDR3: ASSVESGNSPLH

V: TRBV5-1
J: TRBJ2-5
D: -
CDR3: ASSLRQTQETQY

V: TRBV5-4
J: TRBJ2-5
D: -
CDR3: ASSWDRGETQY

V: TRBV24-1
J: TRBJ2-2
D: -
CDR3: ATSESTNTGELF

V: TRBV4-1
J: TRBJ2-1
D: TRBD2
CDR3: ASSPMRREGRNEQF

V: TRBV18
J: TRBJ1-1
D: -
CDR3: ASSTAVTNTEAF

V: TRBV5-1
J: TRBJ1-3
D: -
CDR3: ASSPATGGGISGNTIY

V: TRBV6-1
J: TRBJ2-7
D: TRBD1
CDR3: ASSEPGTGSYEQY

V: TRBV6-5
J: TRBJ2-7
D: TRBD1
CDR3: ASTAGQGTYEQY

V: TRBV4-1
J: TRBJ1-4
D: -
CDR3: ASSQTRGEKLF

V: TRBV7-9
J: TRBJ2-5
D: TRBD2
CDR3: ASRSPGLAGGPETQY

V: TRBV11-2
J: TRBJ2-7
D: TRBD1
CDR3: ASSSSPGQVPYEQY

V: TRBV7-7
J: TRBJ2-2
D: -
CDR3: ASSLDRSGELF

V: TRBV5-4
J: TRBJ1-4
D: TRBD1
CDR3: ASSVQGAVEKLF

V: TRBV5-1
J: TRBJ1-2
D: -
CDR3: ASSLGTDYYGYT

V: TRBV6-1
J: TRBJ2-5
D: TRBD2
CDR3: ASSEFAGGQETQY

V: TRBV11-2
J: TRBJ2-3
D: TRBD2
CDR3: ASSLGLAADTQY

V: TRBV10-1
J: TRBJ2-3
D: TRBD1
CDR3: ASSDGTGGFTDTQY

V: TRBV19
J: TRBJ1-4
D: -
CDR3: ASSTSARGHTNEKLF

V: TRBV6-5
J: TRBJ1-1
D: -
CDR3: ASSYGGLMVTEAF

V: TRBV20-1
J: TRBJ1-2
D: -
CDR3: SGGENYGYT

V: TRBV11-2
J: TRBJ1-2
D: TRBD1
CDR3: ASSPGQDYGYT

V: TRBV7-9
J: TRBJ1-4
D: -
CDR3: ASSPGRGNEKLF

V: TRBV6-4
J: TRBJ1-1
D: -
CDR3: ASSDRDNTEAF

V: TRBV6-1
J: TRBJ2-4
D: TRBD2
CDR3: ASSEALPTSGRRGRDIQY

V: TRBV12-3/TRBV12-4
J: TRBJ2-7
D: -
CDR3: ASSLARVYEQY

V: TRBV27
J: TRBJ1-5
D: -
CDR3: ASSSGQTSNQPQH

V: TRBV11-3
J: TRBJ2-5
D: -
CDR3: ASSRPGQETQY